This T cell receptor (beta chain) is drawn from a study of T cell responses to AZD1222 COVID-19 vaccine. The CDR3 runs 17 residues. V lost 1 base and J lost 0, with 15 bases in between. Looked up from germline, CDR1 is KGHSH and CDR2 is LQKENI. Assay used: immunoSEQ multiplex PCR; TCRdb lists only in-frame clones, some missing. The table shows more than 55,000 clones, with approximately 92% occurring only once. The material sequenced was peripheral blood, taken 28 days after the second AZD1222 dose. The chain joins TRBV18 to TRBJ1-2; D is unresolved. This sequence originates from an adult who received the AZD1222 COVID-19 vaccine. The CDR3 DNA reads TGTGCCAGCTCACCACTCGTCCCATCGGAGGCTAACTATGGCTACACCTTC. Amino acids: CASSPLVPSEANYGYTF. The full variable domain, rest sourced from reference TRBV18 and TRBJ1-2, is NAGVMQNPRHLVRRRGQEARLRCSPMKGHSHVYWYRQLPEEGLKFMVYLQKENIIDESGMPKERFSAEFPKEGPSILRIQQVVRGDSAAYFCASSPLVPSEANYGYTFGSGTRLTVV.